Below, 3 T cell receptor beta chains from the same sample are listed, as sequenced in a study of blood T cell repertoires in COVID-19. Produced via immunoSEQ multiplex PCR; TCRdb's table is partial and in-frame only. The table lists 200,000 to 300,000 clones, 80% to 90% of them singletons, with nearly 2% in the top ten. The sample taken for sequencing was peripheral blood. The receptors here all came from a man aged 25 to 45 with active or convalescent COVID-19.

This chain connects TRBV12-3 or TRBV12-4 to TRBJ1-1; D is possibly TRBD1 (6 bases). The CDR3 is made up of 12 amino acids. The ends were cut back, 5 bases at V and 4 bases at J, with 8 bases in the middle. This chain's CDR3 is CASSPDSTEAFF. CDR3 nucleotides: TGTGCCAGCAGTCCGGACAGCACTGAAGCTTTCTTT.

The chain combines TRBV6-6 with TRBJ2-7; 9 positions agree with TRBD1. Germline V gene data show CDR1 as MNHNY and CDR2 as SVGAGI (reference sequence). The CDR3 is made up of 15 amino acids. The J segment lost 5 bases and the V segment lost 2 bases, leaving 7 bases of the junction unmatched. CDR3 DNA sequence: TGTGCCAGCAGTTACAGGAACAGGGGGCCCGACGAGCAGTACTTC. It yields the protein CASSYRNRGPDEQYF.

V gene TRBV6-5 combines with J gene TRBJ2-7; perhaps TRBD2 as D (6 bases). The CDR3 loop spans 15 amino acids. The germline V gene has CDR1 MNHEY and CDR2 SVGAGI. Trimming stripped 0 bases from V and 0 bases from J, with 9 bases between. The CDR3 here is CASSYSFGSSYEQYF. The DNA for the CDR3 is TGTGCCAGCAGTTACTCGTTCGGGAGCTCCTACGAGCAGTACTTC.